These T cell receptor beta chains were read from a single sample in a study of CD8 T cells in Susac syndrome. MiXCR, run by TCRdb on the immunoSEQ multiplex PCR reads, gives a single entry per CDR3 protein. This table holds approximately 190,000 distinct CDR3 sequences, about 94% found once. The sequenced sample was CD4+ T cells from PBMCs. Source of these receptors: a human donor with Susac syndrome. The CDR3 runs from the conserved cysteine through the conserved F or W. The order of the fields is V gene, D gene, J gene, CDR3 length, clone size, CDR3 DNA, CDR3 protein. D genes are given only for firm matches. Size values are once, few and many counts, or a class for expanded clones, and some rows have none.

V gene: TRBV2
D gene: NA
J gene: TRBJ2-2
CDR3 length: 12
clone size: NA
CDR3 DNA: TGTGCCAGCAGTGAGGGGGGCGGGGAGCTGTTTTTT
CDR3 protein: CASSEGGGELFF

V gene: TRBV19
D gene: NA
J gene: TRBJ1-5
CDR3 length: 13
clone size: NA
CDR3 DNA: TGTGCCAGTAGTATAGACAGGGCCCAGACCCAGCATTTT
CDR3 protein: CASSIDRAQTQHF

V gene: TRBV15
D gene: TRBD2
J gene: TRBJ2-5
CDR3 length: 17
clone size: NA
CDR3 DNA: TGTGCCACCAGCATCCCAGGGACTAGCGGATTACAAGAGACCCAGTACTTC
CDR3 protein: CATSIPGTSGLQETQYF

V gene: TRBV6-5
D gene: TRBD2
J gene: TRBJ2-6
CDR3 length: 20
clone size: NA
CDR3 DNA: TGTGCCAGCAGTTTCCCGGGACTAGCGGGGGATCGCTCTGGGGCCAACGTCCTGACTTTC
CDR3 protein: CASSFPGLAGDRSGANVLTF

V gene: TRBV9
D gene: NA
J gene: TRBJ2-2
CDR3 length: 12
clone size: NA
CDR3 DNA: TGTGCCAGCAGCGACCGCGCCGGGGAGCTGTTTTTT
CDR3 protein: CASSDRAGELFF

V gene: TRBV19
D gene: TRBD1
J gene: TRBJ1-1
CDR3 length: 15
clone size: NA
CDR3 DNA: TGTGCCAGTACCATACGCAGGGGGGATGACACTGAAGCTTTCTTT
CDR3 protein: CASTIRRGDDTEAFF

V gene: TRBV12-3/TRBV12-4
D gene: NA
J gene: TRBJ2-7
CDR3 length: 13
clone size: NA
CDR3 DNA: TGTGCCAGCAGTCGGGACCAAGGCGTGGAGCAGTACTTC
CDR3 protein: CASSRDQGVEQYF

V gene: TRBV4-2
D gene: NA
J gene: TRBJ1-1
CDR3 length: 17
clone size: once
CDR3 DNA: TGTGCCAGCAGCCAAGGGGTAGTTCCTTCCATGAACACTGAAGCTTTCTTT
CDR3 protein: CASSQGVVPSMNTEAFF

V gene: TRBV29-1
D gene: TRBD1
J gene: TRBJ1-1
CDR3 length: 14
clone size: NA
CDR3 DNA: TGCAGCGAGACCCTATGGGGACAGGGTCATGAAGCTTTCTTT
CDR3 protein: CSETLWGQGHEAFF

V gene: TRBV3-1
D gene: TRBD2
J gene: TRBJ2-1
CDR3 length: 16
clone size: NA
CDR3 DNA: TGTGCCAGCAGCCGGTACCCGGGCACTAGCGAAGGTGAGCAGTTCTTC
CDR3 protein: CASSRYPGTSEGEQFF

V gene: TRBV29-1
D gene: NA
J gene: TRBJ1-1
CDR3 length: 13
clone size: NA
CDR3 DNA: TGCAGCGTTGAAGTGGGGGGCGCAGGTGAAGCTTTCTTT
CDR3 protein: CSVEVGGAGEAFF

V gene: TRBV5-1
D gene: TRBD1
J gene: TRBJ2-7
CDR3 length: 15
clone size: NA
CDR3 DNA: TGCGCCAGCAGCCCTGGGGACAGGGGATACTACGAGCAGTACTTC
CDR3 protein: CASSPGDRGYYEQYF

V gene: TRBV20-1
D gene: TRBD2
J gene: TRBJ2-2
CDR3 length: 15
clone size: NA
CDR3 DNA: TGCAGTGCTAGGAAGGTTCTAGCGGGCACCGGGGAGCTGTTTTTT
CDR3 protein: CSARKVLAGTGELFF

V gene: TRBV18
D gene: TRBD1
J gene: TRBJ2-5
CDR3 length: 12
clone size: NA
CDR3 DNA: TGTGCCAGCTCCCTAGACAGGGGCGAAGGGTACTTC
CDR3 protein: CASSLDRGEGYF

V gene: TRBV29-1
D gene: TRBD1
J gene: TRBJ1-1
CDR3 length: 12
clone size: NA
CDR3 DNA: TGCAGCGACTGGACAGGGAACACTGAAGCTTTCTTT
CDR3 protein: CSDWTGNTEAFF

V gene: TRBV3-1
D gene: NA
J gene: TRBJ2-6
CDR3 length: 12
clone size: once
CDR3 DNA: TGTGCCAGCACCTCTGGGGCCAACGTCCTGACTTTC
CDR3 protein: CASTSGANVLTF

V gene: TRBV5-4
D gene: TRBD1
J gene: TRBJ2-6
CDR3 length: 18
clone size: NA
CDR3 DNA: TGTGCCAGCAGCTCGCCGGGACAGGTCTCCTCTGGGGCCAACGTCCTGACTTTC
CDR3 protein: CASSSPGQVSSGANVLTF

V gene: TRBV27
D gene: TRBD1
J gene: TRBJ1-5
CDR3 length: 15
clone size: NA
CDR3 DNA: TGTGCCAGCAGTCCCCGGACAGGGGGGCGTCAGCCCCAGCATTTT
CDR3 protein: CASSPRTGGRQPQHF

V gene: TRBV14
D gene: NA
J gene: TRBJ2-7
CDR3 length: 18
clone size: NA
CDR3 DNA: TGTGCCAGCAGCCAAGAAAAGGGACAACATCGATCCCCCTACGAGCAGTACTTC
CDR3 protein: CASSQEKGQHRSPYEQYF

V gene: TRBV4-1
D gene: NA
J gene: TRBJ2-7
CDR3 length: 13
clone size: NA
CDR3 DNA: TGCGCCAGCAGCGTGGCGGCCGGTTACGAGCAGTACTTC
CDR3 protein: CASSVAAGYEQYF

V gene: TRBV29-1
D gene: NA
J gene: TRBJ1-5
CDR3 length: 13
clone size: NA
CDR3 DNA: TGCAGCGTTGAGCGGCAGGGGATGCAGCCCCAGCATTTT
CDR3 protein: CSVERQGMQPQHF

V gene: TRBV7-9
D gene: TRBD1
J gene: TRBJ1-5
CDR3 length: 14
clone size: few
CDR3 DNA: TGTGCCAGCAGCGCGACAGGGGGCAATCAGCCCCAGCATTTT
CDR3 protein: CASSATGGNQPQHF

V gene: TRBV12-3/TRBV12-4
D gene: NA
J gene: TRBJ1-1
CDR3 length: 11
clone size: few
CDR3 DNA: TGTGCCAGCAGTTTGGAGGGTGAAGCTTTCTTT
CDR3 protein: CASSLEGEAFF

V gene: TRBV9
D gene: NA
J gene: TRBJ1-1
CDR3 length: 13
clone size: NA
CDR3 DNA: TGTGCCAGCAGCGTATCGGTGAACACTGAAGCTTTCTTT
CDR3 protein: CASSVSVNTEAFF

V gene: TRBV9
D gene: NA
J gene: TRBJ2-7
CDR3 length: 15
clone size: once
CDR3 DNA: TGTGCCAGCAGCGAGTCCCCGACGCAGCCATACGAGCAGTACTTC
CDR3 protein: CASSESPTQPYEQYF

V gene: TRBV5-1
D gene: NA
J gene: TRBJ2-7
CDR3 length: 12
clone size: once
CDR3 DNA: TGCGCCAGCAGTTACGGCGTCGGCGAGCAGTACTTC
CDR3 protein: CASSYGVGEQYF

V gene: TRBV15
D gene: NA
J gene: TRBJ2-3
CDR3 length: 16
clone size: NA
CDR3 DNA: TGTGCCACCAGCAGAGGGGGAGTTGGGCGCCTAGATACGCAGTATTTT
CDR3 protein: CATSRGGVGRLDTQYF

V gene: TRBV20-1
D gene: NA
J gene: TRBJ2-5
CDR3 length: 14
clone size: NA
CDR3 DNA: TGCAGTGCTAGAGATTATCATAACCCCGAGACCCAGTACTTC
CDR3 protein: CSARDYHNPETQYF

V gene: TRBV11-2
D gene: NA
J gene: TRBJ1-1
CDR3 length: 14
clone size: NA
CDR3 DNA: TGTGCCAGCAGCTTTAACTCGCGATACACTGAAGCTTTCTTT
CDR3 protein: CASSFNSRYTEAFF

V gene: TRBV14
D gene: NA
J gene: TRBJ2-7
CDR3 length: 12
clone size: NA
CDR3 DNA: TGTGCCAGCAGCCTTCCAATGGGCGAGCAGTACTTC
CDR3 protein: CASSLPMGEQYF

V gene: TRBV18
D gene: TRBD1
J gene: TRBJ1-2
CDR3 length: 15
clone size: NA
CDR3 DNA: TGTGCCAGCTCCCGGCCGACAGGGGCCATATATGGCTACACCTTC
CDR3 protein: CASSRPTGAIYGYTF

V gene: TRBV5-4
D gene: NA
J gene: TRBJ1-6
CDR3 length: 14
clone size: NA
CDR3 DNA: TGTGCCAGCAGCTTGGGGGAGAACGGTTCACCCCTCCACTTT
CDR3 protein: CASSLGENGSPLHF

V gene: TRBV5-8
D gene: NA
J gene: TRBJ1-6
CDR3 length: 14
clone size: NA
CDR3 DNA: TGTGCCAGCACTCACAGGGCCTATAATTCACCCCTCCACTTT
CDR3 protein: CASTHRAYNSPLHF

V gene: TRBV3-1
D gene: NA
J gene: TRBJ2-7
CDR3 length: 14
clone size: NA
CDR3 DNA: TGTGCCAGCAGCCAACCGGGACGAGACTACGAGCAGTACTTC
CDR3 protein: CASSQPGRDYEQYF

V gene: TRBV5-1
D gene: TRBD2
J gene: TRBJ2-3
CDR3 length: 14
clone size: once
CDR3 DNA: TGCGCCAGCAATGGACTAGCGGATCCCAATACGCAGTATTTT
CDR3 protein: CASNGLADPNTQYF

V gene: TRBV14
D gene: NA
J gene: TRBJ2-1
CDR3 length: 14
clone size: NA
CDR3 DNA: TGTGCCAGCAGCCAAGCCACCTTCTACAATGAGCAGTTCTTC
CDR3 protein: CASSQATFYNEQFF

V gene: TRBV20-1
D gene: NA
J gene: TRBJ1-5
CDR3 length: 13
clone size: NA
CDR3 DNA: TGCAGTGCTAGTCAAGGTAGCAATCAGCCCCAGCATTTT
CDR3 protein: CSASQGSNQPQHF

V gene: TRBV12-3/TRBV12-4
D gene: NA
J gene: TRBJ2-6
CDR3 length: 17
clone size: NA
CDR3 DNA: TGTGCCAGCAGTGCCAACCCAGGGGCCCCTGGGGCCAACGTCCTGACTTTC
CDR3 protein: CASSANPGAPGANVLTF

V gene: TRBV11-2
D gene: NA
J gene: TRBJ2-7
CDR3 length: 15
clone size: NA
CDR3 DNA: TGTGCCAGCAGCTTAGTGCAGGGATCCTCCTACGAGCAGTACTTC
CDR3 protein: CASSLVQGSSYEQYF

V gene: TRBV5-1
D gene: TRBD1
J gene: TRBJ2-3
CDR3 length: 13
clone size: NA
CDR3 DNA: TGCGCCAGCAGCTCCTCCGCTCCAGGGGGGCAGTATTTT
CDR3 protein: CASSSSAPGGQYF

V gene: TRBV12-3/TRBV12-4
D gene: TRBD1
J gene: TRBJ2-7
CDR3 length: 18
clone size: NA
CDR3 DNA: TGTGCCAGCAGTCCGAGGACAGGCAGGACGAAACTTTCCTACGAGCAGTACTTC
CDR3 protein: CASSPRTGRTKLSYEQYF

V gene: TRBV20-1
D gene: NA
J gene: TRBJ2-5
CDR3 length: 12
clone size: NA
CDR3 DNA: TGCAGTGCGGATGGAGTAGAGGAGACCCAGTACTTC
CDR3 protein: CSADGVEETQYF

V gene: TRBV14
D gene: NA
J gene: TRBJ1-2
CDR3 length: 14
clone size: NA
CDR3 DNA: TGTGCCAGCAGCCAAGATACAGGTCGTTATGGCTACACCTTC
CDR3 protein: CASSQDTGRYGYTF

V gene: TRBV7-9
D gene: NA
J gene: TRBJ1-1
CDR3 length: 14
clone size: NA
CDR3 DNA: TGTGCCAGCAGCGGATCTATGGTGAACACTGAAGCTTTCTTT
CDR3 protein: CASSGSMVNTEAFF

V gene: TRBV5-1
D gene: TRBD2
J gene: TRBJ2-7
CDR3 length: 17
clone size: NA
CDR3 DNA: TGCGCCAGCAGCTTGAGTAGCGGGGGGGCCTCCCCCTACGAGCAGTACTTC
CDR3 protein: CASSLSSGGASPYEQYF

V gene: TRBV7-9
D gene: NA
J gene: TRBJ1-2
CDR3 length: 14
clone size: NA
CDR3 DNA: TGTGCCAGCAGCTTAAGGGACACACAGTATGGCTACACCTTC
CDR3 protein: CASSLRDTQYGYTF

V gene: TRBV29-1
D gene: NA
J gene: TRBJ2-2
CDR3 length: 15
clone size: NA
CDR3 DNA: TGCAGCGTTTCTCCTTCCGGGGTGAACACCGGGGAGCTGTTTTTT
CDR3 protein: CSVSPSGVNTGELFF

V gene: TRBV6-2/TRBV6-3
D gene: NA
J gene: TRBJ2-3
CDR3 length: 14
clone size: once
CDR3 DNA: TGTGCCAGCAGTTACGAAGGGCTCACAGATACGCAGTATTTT
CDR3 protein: CASSYEGLTDTQYF

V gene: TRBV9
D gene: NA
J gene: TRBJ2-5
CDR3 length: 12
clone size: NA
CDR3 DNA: TGTGCCAGCAGCGTAGTTGGTGAGACCCAGTACTTC
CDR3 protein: CASSVVGETQYF

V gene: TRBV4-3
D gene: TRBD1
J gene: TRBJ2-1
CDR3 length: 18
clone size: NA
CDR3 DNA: TGCGCCAGCAGCCAAGATCTTGCGGACAGGGGCTTGTACAATGAGCAGTTCTTC
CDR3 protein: CASSQDLADRGLYNEQFF

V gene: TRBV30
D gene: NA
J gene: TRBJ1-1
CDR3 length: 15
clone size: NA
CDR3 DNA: TGTGCCTGGAGCGTAGCCCTCACAGGGAGAACTGAAGCTTTCTTT
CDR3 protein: CAWSVALTGRTEAFF

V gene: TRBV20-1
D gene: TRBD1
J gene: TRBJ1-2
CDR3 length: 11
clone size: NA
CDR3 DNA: TGCAGTGTCGTAGGGGGCCGGGGCTACACCTTC
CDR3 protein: CSVVGGRGYTF

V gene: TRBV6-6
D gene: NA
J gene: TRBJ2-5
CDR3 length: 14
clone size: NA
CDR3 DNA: TGTGCCAGCACCCGAGGGGAGGTTCGGGAGACCCAGTACTTC
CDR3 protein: CASTRGEVRETQYF

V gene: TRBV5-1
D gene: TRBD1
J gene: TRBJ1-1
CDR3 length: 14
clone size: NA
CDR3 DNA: TGCGCCAGCAGCGTCCGACAGGGGAACACTGAAGCTTTCTTT
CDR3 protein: CASSVRQGNTEAFF

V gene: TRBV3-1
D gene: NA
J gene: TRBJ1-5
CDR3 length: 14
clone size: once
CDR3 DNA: TGTGCCAGCAGCCAAGTAGGAGGCAATCAGCCCCAGCATTTT
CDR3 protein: CASSQVGGNQPQHF

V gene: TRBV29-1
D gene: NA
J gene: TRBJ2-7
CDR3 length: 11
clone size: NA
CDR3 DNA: TGCAGCGGGCGACAGGGACTCGAGCAGTACTTC
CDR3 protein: CSGRQGLEQYF

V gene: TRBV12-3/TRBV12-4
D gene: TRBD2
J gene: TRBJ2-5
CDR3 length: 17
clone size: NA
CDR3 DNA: TGTGCCAGCAGCGGGACTAGCGGGGGTCCCTTCCAAGAGACCCAGTACTTC
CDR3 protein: CASSGTSGGPFQETQYF

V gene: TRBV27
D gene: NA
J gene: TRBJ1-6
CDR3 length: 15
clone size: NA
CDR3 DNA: TGTGCCAGCAGTCGGGGCGTCTCCTATAATTCACCCCTCCACTTT
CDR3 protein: CASSRGVSYNSPLHF

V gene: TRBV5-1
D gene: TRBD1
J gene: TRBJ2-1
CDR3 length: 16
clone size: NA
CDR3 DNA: TGCGCCAGCAGCTTGGTCCGGACAGGGCGCTACAATGAGCAGTTCTTC
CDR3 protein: CASSLVRTGRYNEQFF

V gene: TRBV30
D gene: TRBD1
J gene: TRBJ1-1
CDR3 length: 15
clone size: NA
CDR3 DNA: TGTGCCTGGAGTGATAAGACAGGGGTGAACACTGAAGCTTTCTTT
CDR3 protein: CAWSDKTGVNTEAFF